The 17 T cell receptor beta chains reported below all come from one sample, sequenced in a study of cytomegalovirus exposure and HLA in healthy donors (dated by TCRdb to the late 2010s). Library creation used the immunoSEQ multiplex PCR assay. Not all clones reach the TCRdb copy of this immuneACCESS table, which keeps in-frame sequences only. Checked studies attribute under half of the gap to unresolved V genes and leave the rest unexplained. A total of about 360,000 clones appear in this sample, more than 80% of them only once. Of the sample, 0.83% is held by the ten largest clones. Sequenced: PBMCs. The source of these receptors is a woman younger than 35 in good health and CMV-seronegative.

V and J are TRBV6-6 and TRBJ1-2, with 9 positions matching TRBD1. The length of the CDR3 is 14 residues. Germline CDR1 is MNHNY and CDR2 is SVGAGI (reference sequence). After removal of 8 bases from V and 5 bases from J, the junction contained 9 bases not matched to a gene. This CDR3 is CASSYQGTGYGYTF. The CDR3 coding sequence is TGTGCCAGCTCCTATCAGGGGACAGGGTATGGCTACACCTTC.

The rearrangement uses TRBV7-2 and TRBJ1-1, with D tentatively TRBD1 (6 bases). V shed 8 bases and J shed 2 bases, with 12 bases lying between them. From germline, CDR1 is SGHTA and CDR2 FQGNSA. This CDR3 spans 13 amino acids. The CDR3 is CASQAGANTEAFF. DNA of the CDR3: TGTGCCAGCCAGGCAGGGGCCAACACTGAAGCTTTCTTT.

The chain combines TRBV28 with TRBJ1-2, with 10 bases fitting TRBD1. Trimming took 5 bases from V and 3 from J; bases not matched to a gene: 6. CDR1 is MDHEN, CDR2 SYDVKM, per germline. The CDR3 extends over 15 amino acids. The DNA of the CDR3 is TGTGCCAGCAGTGCCTGGACAGGGGGGTACTATGGCTACACCTTC. This encodes CASSAWTGGYYGYTF.

This clone was seen a single time. The rearrangement joins TRBV5-4 to TRBJ2-2; maybe TRBD1 (5 bases). The CDR3 is made up of 14 amino acids. The germline V and J ends were trimmed by 2 bases and 1 base, with 6 bases remaining between them. Germline V gene lookup returns CDR1 SGHNT and CDR2 YYREEE (reference sequence). This CDR3 reads CASSFGQNTGELFF. DNA of the CDR3: TGTGCCAGCAGCTTTGGACAGAACACCGGGGAGCTGTTTTTT. Based on the CDR3 plus reference TRBV5-4 and TRBJ2-2, the full variable domain is ETGVTQSPTHLIKTRGQQVTLRCSSQSGHNTVSWYQQALGQGPQFIFQYYREEENGRGNFPPRFSGLQFPNYSSELNVNALELDDSALYLCASSFGQNTGELFFGEGSRLTVL.

The rearrangement links TRBV18 to TRBJ1-2, with D possibly matching TRBD1 (6 bases). The CDR3 contains 15 residues. V lost 4 bases and J lost 4, with 16 bases in between. The germline V gene has CDR1 KGHSH and CDR2 LQKENI. CDR3 residues: CASSRPDSLRYGYTF. In DNA form, the CDR3 reads TGTGCCAGCTCACGGCCGGACAGCCTTCGCTATGGCTACACCTTC.

This chain links TRBV13 with TRBJ2-3; a possible D gene is TRBD1 (6 bases). Per germline, CDR1 PRHDT and CDR2 FYEKMQ (reference sequence). Trimming took 3 bases from V and 0 from J, leaving 13 bases between them. This CDR3 contains 16 residues. The CDR3 protein is CASSFWGRISTDTQYF. CDR3 DNA sequence: TGTGCCAGCAGCTTTTGGGGGCGCATTAGCACAGATACGCAGTATTTT.

The gene calls are TRBV12-5 and TRBJ2-3, with 8 bases that match TRBD2. CDR1 and CDR2 from the germline V gene are LGHNT and FRNRAP. The CDR3 is made up of 17 amino acids. With 6 bases clipped from V and 6 bases from J, the junction kept 17 bases outside the gene matches. DNA of the CDR3: TGTGCTAGTGGACCCGACCTACTTAGCGGGACGGCCGATACGCAGTATTTT. It is translated as CASGPDLLSGTADTQYF. The whole variable domain, filled in from reference TRBV12-5 and TRBJ2-3, reads DARVTQTPRHKVTEMGQEVTMRCQPILGHNTVFWYRQTMMQGLELLAYFRNRAPLDDSGMPKDRFSAEMPDATLATLKIQPSEPRDSAVYFCASGPDLLSGTADTQYFGPGTRLTVL.

The chain uses TRBV11-2 and TRBJ2-7, with TRBD2 as a possible D gene (5 bases). This CDR3 contains 19 residues. The germline V and J ends were trimmed by 5 bases and 1 base, with 27 bases remaining between them. In germline, CDR1 is SGHAT, CDR2 FQNNGV. The DNA for the CDR3 is TGTGCCAGCAGCACTTATAGAGGGAGAAGGGCCGGTAGTTCCTACGAGCAGTACTTC. Translating it yields CASSTYRGRRAGSSYEQYF.

The genes are TRBV5-1 and TRBJ2-5, with a possible D match to TRBD1 (5 bases). This CDR3 contains 16 residues. Trimming pared 0 bases from V and 4 bases from J, leaving 16 bases between. Germline V gene lookup returns CDR1 SGHRS and CDR2 YFSETQ. The CDR3 bases are TGCGCCAGCAGCTTGGAGAATCGCGCAGGGATAGAGACCCAGTACTTC. It codes for CASSLENRAGIETQYF.

J is TRBJ1-1 and V is TRBV5-1, with D perhaps matching TRBD1 (6 bases). The CDR3 sequence is 14 residues long. Trimming stripped 4 bases from V and 6 bases from J, with 16 bases between. CDR1 and CDR2 (germline): SGHRS, YFSETQ. CDR3 sequence: CASSPLSQGPEAFF. In DNA form, the CDR3 reads TGCGCCAGCAGCCCTCTGTCACAGGGACCTGAAGCTTTCTTT. Supplemented by reference TRBV5-1 and TRBJ1-1, the full variable domain reads KAGVTQTPRYLIKTRGQQVTLSCSPISGHRSVSWYQQTPGQGLQFLFEYFSETQRNKGNFPGRFSGRQFSNSRSEMNVSTLELGDSALYLCASSPLSQGPEAFFGQGTRLTVV.

The rearrangement joins TRBV19 to TRBJ2-3, with TRBD1 matching over 7 bases. Germline CDR1 and CDR2: LNHDA and SQIVND (reference sequence). Unmatched junction bases numbered 18, after V lost 6 bases and J lost 3 bases. The CDR3 totals 18 residues. As DNA, the CDR3 is TGTGCCAGTAGCCCCTCGGCCCCCACAGGGGCGAGGACAGATACGCAGTATTTT. This gives the protein CASSPSAPTGARTDTQYF.

The chain carries TRBV23-1 and TRBJ2-6; perhaps TRBD1 as D (5 bases). TRBV23-1 is flagged as an ORF with uncertain function. Trimming shortened V by 0 bases and J by 0 bases, and 18 bases separated the two germline ends. The CDR3 covers 20 residues. The CDR3, as DNA: TGCGCCAGCAGTCAATCGTCCATGGCAGGGCCCTACTCTGGGGCCAACGTCCTGACTTTC. Residues: CASSQSSMAGPYSGANVLTF.

This rearrangement joins TRBV11-2 to TRBJ2-7; TRBD2 agrees at 8 bases. V dropped 1 base and J dropped 3; count of bases not matched to a gene: 5. This CDR3 is 15 amino acids long. Germline CDR1 reads SGHAT; CDR2 reads FQNNGV. The CDR3 region has the DNA TGTGCCAGCAGCTTAGCTCTAGCGGGCTTCTACGAGCAGTACTTC. As protein: CASSLALAGFYEQYF.

The genes are TRBV11-2 and TRBJ1-1; D is ambiguous. Per germline, CDR1 SGHAT and CDR2 FQNNGV. This CDR3 is built from 14 residues. V was trimmed by 5 bases and J by 8 bases, leaving 18 bases between them. CDR3 protein: CASSPQRHRTEAFF. The CDR3 DNA is TGTGCCAGCAGCCCACAACGACATCGTACCGAAGCTTTCTTT.

The chain uses TRBV14 and TRBJ2-7, with D hard to call. Trimming removed 3 bases from V and 2 bases from J, with 8 bases in between. The germline gives CDR1 SGHDN, CDR2 FVKESK. The CDR3 length is 13 residues. CDR3 protein: CASSHIYTYEQYF. The DNA for the CDR3 is TGTGCCAGCAGCCACATTTACACCTACGAGCAGTACTTC.

The chain has TRBV6-1 and TRBJ2-7, with 7 positions matching TRBD1. With 4 bases clipped from V and 5 bases from J, the junction kept 8 bases outside the gene matches. Germline V gene sequence: CDR1 MNHNS, CDR2 SASEGT. The CDR3 consists of 14 residues. The CDR3 region is CASSARDSLNEQYF. For the CDR3, the DNA is TGTGCCAGCAGTGCCCGGGACAGCCTAAACGAGCAGTACTTC.

This clone is labeled medium-sized. The chain uses TRBV4-2 and TRBJ1-4, with D perhaps TRBD1 (6 bases). The CDR3 runs to 16 residues. Germline CDR1 LGHNA, CDR2 YNFKEQ. Between the trimmed V and J ends, which lost 2 bases and 6 bases, there was a span of 16 bases. The CDR3 protein is CASSQLYRVADEKLFF. Here the CDR3 DNA reads TGTGCCAGCAGCCAACTTTACAGGGTAGCAGATGAAAAACTGTTTTTT.